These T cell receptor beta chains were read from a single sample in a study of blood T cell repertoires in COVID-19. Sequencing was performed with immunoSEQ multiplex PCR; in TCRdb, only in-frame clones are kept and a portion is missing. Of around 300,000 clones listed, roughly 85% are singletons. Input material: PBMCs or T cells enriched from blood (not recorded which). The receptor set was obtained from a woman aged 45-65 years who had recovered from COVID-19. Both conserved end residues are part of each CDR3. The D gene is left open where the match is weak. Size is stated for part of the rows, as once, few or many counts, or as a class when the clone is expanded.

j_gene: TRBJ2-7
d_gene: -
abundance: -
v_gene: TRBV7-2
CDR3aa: CASSLVASIYEQYF
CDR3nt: TGTGCCAGCAGCTTAGTAGCGTCAATCTACGAGCAGTACTTC

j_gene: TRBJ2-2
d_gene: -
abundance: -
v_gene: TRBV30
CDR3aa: CAWSPDGRSVGELFF
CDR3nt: TGTGCCTGGAGTCCGGACGGGAGATCGGTTGGGGAGCTGTTTTTT

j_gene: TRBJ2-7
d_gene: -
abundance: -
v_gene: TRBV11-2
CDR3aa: CASSLDYRSEQYF
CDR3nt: TGTGCCAGCAGCTTAGATTACAGATCCGAGCAGTACTTC

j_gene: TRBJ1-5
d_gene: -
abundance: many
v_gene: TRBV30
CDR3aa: CAWGLTPNQPQHF
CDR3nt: TGTGCCTGGGGGTTGACACCTAATCAGCCCCAGCATTTT

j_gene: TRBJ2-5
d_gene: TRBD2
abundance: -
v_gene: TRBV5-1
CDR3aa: CASSGVAGAGETQYF
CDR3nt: TGCGCCAGCAGCGGGGTAGCGGGGGCGGGCGAGACCCAGTACTTC

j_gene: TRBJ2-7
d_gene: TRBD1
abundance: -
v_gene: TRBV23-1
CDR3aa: CASSQLQGFSYEQYF
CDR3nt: TGCGCCAGCAGTCAATTACAGGGGTTCTCCTACGAGCAGTACTTC

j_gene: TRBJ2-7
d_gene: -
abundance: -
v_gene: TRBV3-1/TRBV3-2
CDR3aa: CASSLGRGYEQYF
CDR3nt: TGTGCCAGCAGCCTGGGCCGGGGCTACGAGCAGTACTTC

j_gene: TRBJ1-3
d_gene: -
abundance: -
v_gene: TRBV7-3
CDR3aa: CASSPQGIGAGNTIYF
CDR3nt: TGTGCCAGCAGCCCTCAGGGGATTGGGGCTGGAAACACCATATATTTT

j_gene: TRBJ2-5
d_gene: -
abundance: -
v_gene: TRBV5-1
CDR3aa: CASSLQVEVQETQYF
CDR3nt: TGCGCCAGCAGCTTGCAGGTGGAGGTCCAAGAGACCCAGTACTTC

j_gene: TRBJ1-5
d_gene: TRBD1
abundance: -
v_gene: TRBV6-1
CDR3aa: CASSEQGVSNQPQHF
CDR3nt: TGTGCCAGCAGTGAACAGGGGGTAAGCAATCAGCCCCAGCATTTT

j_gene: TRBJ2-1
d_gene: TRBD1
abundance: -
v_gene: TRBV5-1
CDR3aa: CASSLGGSGGINEQFF
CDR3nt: TGCGCCAGCAGCTTGGGTGGGTCAGGGGGCATCAATGAGCAGTTCTTC

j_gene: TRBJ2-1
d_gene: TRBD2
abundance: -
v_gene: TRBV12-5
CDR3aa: CASGLLAGGYNEQFF
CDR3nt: TGTGCTAGTGGATTACTAGCGGGAGGCTACAATGAGCAGTTCTTC

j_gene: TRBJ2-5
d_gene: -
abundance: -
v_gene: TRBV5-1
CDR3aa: CASSSAGGTQETQYF
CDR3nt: TGCGCCAGCAGTTCCGCCGGCGGGACCCAAGAGACCCAGTACTTC

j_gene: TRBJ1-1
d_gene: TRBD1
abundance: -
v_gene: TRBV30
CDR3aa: CAWVSFGTGTAEAFF
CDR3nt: TGTGCCTGGGTCTCGTTCGGGACAGGGACTGCTGAAGCTTTCTTT

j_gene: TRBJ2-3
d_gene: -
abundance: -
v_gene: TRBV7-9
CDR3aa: CASSLGLSDTQYF
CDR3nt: TGTGCCAGCAGCTTAGGTCTTTCAGATACGCAGTATTTT

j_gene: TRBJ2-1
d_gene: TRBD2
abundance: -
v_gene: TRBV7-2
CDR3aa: CASSFPRGGLANYNEQFF
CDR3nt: TGTGCCAGCAGCTTTCCGCGGGGTGGACTAGCGAATTACAATGAGCAGTTCTTC

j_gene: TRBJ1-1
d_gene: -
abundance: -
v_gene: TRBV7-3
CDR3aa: CASSLGQMNTEAFF
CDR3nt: TGTGCCAGCAGCTTAGGGCAGATGAACACTGAAGCTTTCTTT

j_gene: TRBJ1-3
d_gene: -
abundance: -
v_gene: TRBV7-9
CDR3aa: CASSVNQGLAGNTIYF
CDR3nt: TGTGCCAGCAGCGTAAATCAGGGGTTGGCTGGAAACACCATATATTTT

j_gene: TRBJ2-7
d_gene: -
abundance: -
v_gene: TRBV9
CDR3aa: CASSVDARKGSYEQYF
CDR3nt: TGTGCCAGCAGCGTAGACGCCCGGAAGGGGTCCTACGAGCAGTACTTC

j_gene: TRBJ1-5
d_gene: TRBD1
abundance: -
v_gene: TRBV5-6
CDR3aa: CASSYRGGNQPQHF
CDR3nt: TGTGCCAGCAGCTACAGGGGAGGCAATCAGCCCCAGCATTTT

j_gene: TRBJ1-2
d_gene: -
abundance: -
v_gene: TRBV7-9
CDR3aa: CASSSPPGGYTF
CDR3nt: TGTGCCAGCAGCTCGCCTCCTGGCGGCTACACCTTC

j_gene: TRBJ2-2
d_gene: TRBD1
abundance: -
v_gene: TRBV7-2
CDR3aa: CASRPGTGVTGELFF
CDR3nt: TGTGCCAGCAGACCGGGGACAGGGGTCACCGGGGAGCTGTTTTTT

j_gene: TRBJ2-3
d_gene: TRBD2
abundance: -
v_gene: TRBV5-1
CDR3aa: CASSSQRGGAGDTQYF
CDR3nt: TGCGCCAGCAGCTCTCAGCGGGGGGGCGCGGGAGATACGCAGTATTTT

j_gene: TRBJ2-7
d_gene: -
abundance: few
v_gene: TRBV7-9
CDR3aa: CASSGRGASYEQYF
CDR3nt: TGTGCCAGCAGCGGACGGGGGGCCTCCTACGAGCAGTACTTC

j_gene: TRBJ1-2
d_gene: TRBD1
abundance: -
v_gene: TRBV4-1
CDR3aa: CASSQVPRGLGGYTF
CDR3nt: TGCGCCAGCAGCCAAGTCCCCAGGGGGTTGGGTGGCTACACCTTC

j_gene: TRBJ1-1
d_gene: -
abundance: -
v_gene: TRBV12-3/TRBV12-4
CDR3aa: CASSLRGRTEAFF
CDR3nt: TGTGCCAGCAGCCTCAGGGGAAGGACTGAAGCTTTCTTT

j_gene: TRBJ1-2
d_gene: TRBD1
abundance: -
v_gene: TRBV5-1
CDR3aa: CASREGQEDGYTF
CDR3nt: TGCGCCAGCAGGGAGGGACAGGAAGATGGCTACACCTTC

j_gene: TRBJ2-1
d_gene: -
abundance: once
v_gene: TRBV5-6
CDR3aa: CASSLGGVPYNEQFF
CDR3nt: TGTGCCAGCAGCTTGGGGGGGGTTCCCTACAATGAGCAGTTCTTC

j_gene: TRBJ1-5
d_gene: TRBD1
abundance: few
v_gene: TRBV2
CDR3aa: CASSERGHGQPQHF
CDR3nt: TGTGCCAGCAGTGAAAGGGGGCATGGTCAGCCCCAGCATTTT

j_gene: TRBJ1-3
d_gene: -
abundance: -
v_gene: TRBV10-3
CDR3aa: CAISDRAPTSSGNTIYF
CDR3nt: TGTGCCATCAGTGACAGGGCCCCCACGAGCTCTGGAAACACCATATATTTT

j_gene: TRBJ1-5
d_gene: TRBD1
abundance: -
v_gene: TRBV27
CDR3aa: CASRRKMTGENQPQHF
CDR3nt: TGTGCCAGCAGACGCAAGATGACAGGGGAGAATCAGCCCCAGCATTTT

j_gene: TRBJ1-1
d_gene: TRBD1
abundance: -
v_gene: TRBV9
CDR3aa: CASSVGQGLTGNTEAFF
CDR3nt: TGTGCCAGCAGCGTAGGACAGGGTCTCACGGGGAACACTGAAGCTTTCTTT